The entry below gives a single T cell receptor beta chain sequence along with its context. What it binds is unknown. Measured with immunoSEQ multiplex PCR; TCRdb has only the in-frame clones, and not every one. The sample carries some 110,000 clones, around 90% recorded once. This record belongs to a study of T cell responses to AZD1222 COVID-19 vaccine. Notes on the study in general: The donors showed a predominance of white British ancestry and of females, with possible underestimation of clonal diversity. Only a handful of AZD1222 recipients, several in all, had baseline seropositivity.

The source was peripheral blood, collected on day 0 of AZD1222 vaccination. The receptor was derived from an adult in good health.

As DNA, the CDR3 is TGTGCCAGCAGTTCGCGGACAGAGCAGTTCTTC. Its translation is CASSSRTEQFF. This chain joins TRBV6-5 and TRBJ2-1; D is possibly TRBD1 (5 bases). The CDR3 consists of 11 residues. V lost 4 bases to trimming and J lost 10 bases, with 8 bases between them. Looked up from germline, CDR1 is MNHEY and CDR2 is SVGAGI.